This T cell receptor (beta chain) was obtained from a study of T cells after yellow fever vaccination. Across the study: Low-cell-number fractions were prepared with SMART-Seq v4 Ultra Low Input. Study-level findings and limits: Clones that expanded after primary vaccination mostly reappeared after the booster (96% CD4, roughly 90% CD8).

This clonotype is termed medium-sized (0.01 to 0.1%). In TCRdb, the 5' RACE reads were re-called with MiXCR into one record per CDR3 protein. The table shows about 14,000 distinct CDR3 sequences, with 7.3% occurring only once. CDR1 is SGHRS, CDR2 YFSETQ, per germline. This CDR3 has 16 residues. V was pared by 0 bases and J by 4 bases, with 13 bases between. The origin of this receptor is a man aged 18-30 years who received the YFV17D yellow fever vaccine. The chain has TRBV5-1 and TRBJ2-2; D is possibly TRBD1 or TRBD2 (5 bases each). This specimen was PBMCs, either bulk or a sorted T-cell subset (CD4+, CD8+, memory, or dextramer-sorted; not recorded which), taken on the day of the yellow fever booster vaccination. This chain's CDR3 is CASSLVVGAGTGELFF. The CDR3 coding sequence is TGCGCCAGCAGCTTGGTGGTCGGGGCCGGCACCGGGGAGCTGTTTTTT.